Each of the 3 T cell receptor beta chains below was sequenced from the same sample in a study of blood T cell repertoires in COVID-19. Sequencing was performed with immunoSEQ multiplex PCR; in TCRdb, only in-frame clones are kept and a portion is missing. The sample contains approximately 400,000 clones, roughly 90% of which appear only once. Specimen: peripheral blood. The receptors stem from a man aged 40-55 years with acute or convalescent COVID-19.

Remarks on this clone: Other DNA sequences in the same sample also yield this CDR3. V usage is TRBV7-9 and J usage is TRBJ1-4; D ambiguous. Germline lookup yields CDR1 SEHNR and CDR2 FQNEAQ (reference sequence). The ends were cut back, 1 base at V and 2 bases at J, with 11 bases in the middle. The CDR3 extends over 16 amino acids. CDR3 nucleotides: TGTGCCAGCAGCTTAGTTAGCGGGTCGACTAATGAAAAACTGTTTTTT. Its protein product is CASSLVSGSTNEKLFF.

The chain combines TRBV7-3 with TRBJ1-2, with 10 bases aligning to TRBD1. Germline V lookup: CDR1 SGHTA, CDR2 FQGTGA. The ends lost 5 bases at V and 5 bases at J; junction bases unmatched: 2. This CDR3 has 13 residues. Written as DNA, the CDR3 is TGTGCCAGCAGCCAGGGACAGGGGTATGGCTACACCTTC. This encodes CASSQGQGYGYTF.

This clone occurred once. The DNA for the CDR3 is TGTGCCAGCAGTCCCTCCTCAGGGGCCGGGTATGGCTACACCTTC. Translated: CASSPSSGAGYGYTF. The gene calls are TRBV27 and TRBJ1-2; a possible D gene is TRBD1 (6 bases). Germline V gives CDR1 MNHEY, CDR2 SMNVEV (reference sequence). This CDR3 has 15 amino acids. Trimming cost V 5 bases and J 5 bases, with 18 bases left between them.